This passage covers 23 T cell receptor beta chains from one sample sequenced in a study of blood T cell repertoires in COVID-19. Data came from immunoSEQ multiplex PCR; TCRdb stores just in-frame clones and leaves some out. The sample records a few hundred thousand clones, approximately 90% being singletons. The sample taken for sequencing was peripheral blood. These receptors all come from a woman aged 40 to 49 with acute or convalescent COVID-19.

The table lists this clone with a count of one. The chain carries TRBV4-1 and TRBJ1-2, with a weak D call TRBD1 (5 bases). Per germline, CDR1 MGHRA and CDR2 YSYEKL. This CDR3 comprises 15 residues. V lost 4 bases and J 5 bases, leaving 17 bases between the germline ends. CDR3 sequence (DNA): TGCGCCAGCAGCCCGACAGTCAACCACCCTTATGGCTACACCTTC. It codes for CASSPTVNHPYGYTF.

J is TRBJ1-2 and V is TRBV18; TRBD1 is a possible D gene (6 bases). Germline CDR1 reads KGHSH; CDR2 reads LQKENI. Trimming took off 0 bases at V and 8 bases at J, with 10 bases between the two ends. The CDR3 extends over 13 amino acids. In nucleotides, the CDR3 is TGTGCCAGCTCACCACCTTTAACAGGGGGCTACACCTTC. It codes for CASSPPLTGGYTF.

J is TRBJ2-5 and V is TRBV11-2, with 7 bases matching TRBD1. Looked up from germline, CDR1 is SGHAT and CDR2 is FQNNGV. Trimming took 5 bases from V and 3 from J; bases not matched to a gene: 6. This CDR3 has 14 residues. The CDR3 here is CASSQNRGEETQYF. CDR3 DNA sequence: TGTGCCAGCAGCCAGAACAGGGGAGAAGAGACCCAGTACTTC.

The J gene is TRBJ1-1, the V gene TRBV7-2; D is undetermined. V lost 5 bases and J lost 0, with 16 bases in between. CDR1 is SGHTA, CDR2 FQGNSA, per germline. This CDR3 has 16 residues. The DNA for the CDR3 is TGTGCCAGCAGCCCGCGGACTTTCCGCATGAACACTGAAGCTTTCTTT. Its translation: CASSPRTFRMNTEAFF.

This clone was seen a handful of times. The chain couples TRBV7-2 to TRBJ1-6; D not certain. The CDR3 loop spans 13 amino acids. The ends were cut back, 2 bases at V and 10 bases at J, with 9 bases in the middle. The germline V gene has CDR1 SGHTA and CDR2 FQGNSA. In DNA form, the CDR3 reads TGTGCCAGCAGCTTACATCCCCAGTCACCCCTCCACTTT. Amino acids: CASSLHPQSPLHF.

V usage is TRBV10-1 and J usage is TRBJ1-1; no definite D call. Per germline, CDR1 WNHNN and CDR2 SYGVQD (reference sequence). The CDR3 totals 13 residues. With 5 bases removed from V and 2 bases from J, the gap between germline ends came to 9 bases. The DNA of the CDR3 is TGCGCCAGCAGTCTGGGCCCAAACACTGAAGCTTTCTTT. Protein sequence: CASSLGPNTEAFF.

This rearrangement joins TRBV6-5 to TRBJ1-3; no clear D gene. The germline CDR1 and CDR2 sequences are MNHEY and SVGAGI. V was trimmed by 5 bases and J by 2 bases, leaving 10 bases between them. CDR3 length: 14 amino acids. CDR3 amino acids: CASSPDGAGNTIYF. DNA for the CDR3: TGTGCCAGCAGTCCCGACGGAGCTGGAAACACCATATATTTT.

Here the CDR3 DNA reads TGCGCCAGCAGCCAAGGACTAGCGGGACCTAACACCGGGGAGCTGTTTTTT. Translation gives CASSQGLAGPNTGELFF. The chain employs TRBV4-1 and TRBJ2-2, with 11 positions matching TRBD2. Germline V gene data show CDR1 as MGHRA and CDR2 as YSYEKL. V lost 1 base and J lost 2; bases outside the gene matches: 3. This CDR3 has 17 amino acids.

The CDR3 nucleotides are TGTGCCAGCAGACCCTCGGACAGGCTCAATCAGCCCCAGCATTTT. Its protein product is CASRPSDRLNQPQHF. The chain has TRBV28 and TRBJ1-5, with 7 bases lining up with TRBD1. V trimming: 6 bases; J trimming: 3 bases; junction bases outside the gene matches: 8. Looked up from germline, CDR1 is MDHEN and CDR2 is SYDVKM. The CDR3 loop spans 15 amino acids.

The gene calls are TRBV7-3 and TRBJ2-2; 9 positions agree with TRBD1. The ends lost 5 bases at V and 6 bases at J; junction bases unmatched: 7. Germline lookup yields CDR1 SGHTA and CDR2 FQGTGA. The CDR3 sequence is 15 residues long. For the CDR3, the DNA is TGTGCCAGCAGCCGTACAGGGGGCATTGCCGGGGAGCTGTTTTTT. Protein: CASSRTGGIAGELFF.

This clone was seen a handful of times. This chain uses TRBV13 with TRBJ1-2, with a weak D call TRBD1 (6 bases). This CDR3 has 13 amino acids. V lost 1 base and J 7 bases, leaving 10 bases between the germline ends. Germline lookup yields CDR1 PRHDT and CDR2 FYEKMQ (reference sequence). This CDR3 reads CASSLAGAGGYTF. CDR3 DNA sequence: TGTGCCAGCAGCTTAGCAGGGGCTGGTGGCTACACCTTC.

The V call is TRBV11-3, the J call TRBJ2-3, with 8 bases identical to TRBD1. CDR1 is SGHNT and CDR2 is YENEEA in the germline V gene. CDR3 length: 15 residues. Germline trimming cut 5 bases from V and 4 bases from J; bases unmatched to any gene: 8. CDR3 in amino acids: CASSPGQGWADTQYF. The DNA for the CDR3 is TGTGCCAGCAGCCCCGGACAGGGCTGGGCAGATACGCAGTATTTT.

This clone appeared a single time. The V call is TRBV4-1, the J call TRBJ1-2; D ambiguous. Germline CDR1 and CDR2: MGHRA and YSYEKL. The V end was cut by 0 bases, the J end by 5 bases, with 7 bases between. This CDR3 region has 13 residues. DNA for the CDR3: TGCGCCAGCAGCCAAGACAGAGGGTATGGCTACACCTTC. This sequence encodes CASSQDRGYGYTF.

The CDR3 reads CASSLGQPSLGYTF. In DNA form, the CDR3 reads TGTGCCAGCAGCCTGGGGCAGCCCTCCCTTGGCTACACCTTC. The genes are TRBV11-2 and TRBJ1-2, with a possible D match to TRBD1 (5 bases). There are 14 residues in the CDR3. CDR1 and CDR2 from the germline V gene are SGHAT and FQNNGV. The germline V and J ends were trimmed by 5 bases and 7 bases, with 17 bases remaining between them.

This chain connects TRBV18 to TRBJ2-7; 8 nucleotides align to TRBD1. The CDR3 covers 15 residues. J was trimmed by 1 base and V by 2 bases; bases with no gene match: 4. In germline, CDR1 is KGHSH, CDR2 LQKENI. CDR3 protein: CASSPGQGGSYEQYV. In nucleotides, the CDR3 is TGTGCCAGCTCACCAGGACAGGGAGGATCCTACGAGCAGTACGTC.

This clone appeared a single time. The J gene is TRBJ2-3, the V gene TRBV2; 12 bases line up with TRBD2. V shed 9 bases and J 8 bases; nucleotides not matched to a gene: 12. Germline assignment: CDR1 SNHLY and CDR2 FYNNEI. The CDR3 contains 15 residues. In nucleotides, the CDR3 is TGTGCCAGTATTTACCTAGCGGGGGGGCCCAGTACGCAGTATTTT. Translating it yields CASIYLAGGPSTQYF.

This clone was observed once. This CDR3 is CASSPGTSGGGPVETQYF. The CDR3 DNA reads TGCGCCAGCAGCCCGGGGACTAGCGGGGGGGGTCCGGTGGAGACCCAGTACTTC. The V call is TRBV5-1, the J call TRBJ2-5, with 16 bases aligning to TRBD2. This CDR3 comprises 18 residues. Per germline, CDR1 SGHRS and CDR2 YFSETQ. Trimming took 4 bases from V and 5 from J; bases not matched to a gene: 11.

The CDR3 loop reads CASRSTPNTQYF. DNA of the CDR3: TGTGCCAGCAGGTCGACTCCTAATACGCAGTATTTT. V gene TRBV5-4 combines with J gene TRBJ2-3; D not resolved. V shed 5 bases and J shed 7 bases, with 11 bases lying between them. The CDR3 runs to 12 residues. Per germline, CDR1 SGHNT and CDR2 YYREEE (reference sequence). The whole variable domain, remainder taken from reference TRBV5-4 and TRBJ2-3, is ETGVTQSPTHLIKTRGQQVTLRCSSQSGHNTVSWYQQALGQGPQFIFQYYREEENGRGNFPPRFSGLQFPNYSSELNVNALELDDSALYLCASRSTPNTQYFGPGTRLTVL.

The J gene is TRBJ1-3, the V gene TRBV6-5; D perhaps matches TRBD1 (5 bases). The germline gives CDR1 MNHEY, CDR2 SVGAGI. This CDR3 contains 13 residues. V lost 8 bases and J 1 base, leaving 9 bases between the germline ends. CDR3 bases: TGTGCCAGCCGACGGGGGTCTGGAAACACCATATATTTT. Protein sequence: CASRRGSGNTIYF.

The genes are TRBV5-1 and TRBJ1-1, with a weak D call TRBD1 (6 bases). The CDR3 covers 14 residues. Germline assignment: CDR1 SGHRS and CDR2 YFSETQ. Trimming stripped 3 bases from V and 1 base from J, with 10 bases between. CDR3 sequence (DNA): TGCGCCAGCAGCTCCACAGGGTCGAACACTGAAGCTTTCTTT. Translated, it gives CASSSTGSNTEAFF.

The chain recombines TRBV5-5 with TRBJ1-5, with D perhaps matching TRBD1 (6 bases). V was shortened by 4 bases and J by 5 bases, with 10 bases between the two germline ends. The germline V gene encodes CDR1 SGHKS and CDR2 YYEKEE (reference sequence). The CDR3 covers 13 residues. The CDR3 coding sequence is TGTGCCAGCAGCCAGACAGGTGATCAGCCCCAGCATTTT. Amino acids: CASSQTGDQPQHF.

V usage is TRBV19 and J usage is TRBJ1-2; 10 nucleotides agree with TRBD1. The CDR3 sequence is 15 residues long. Per the germline V gene, CDR1 is LNHDA and CDR2 is SQIVND (reference sequence). Germline trimming cut 6 bases from V and 2 bases from J; bases unmatched to any gene: 6. CDR3 sequence reads: CASRQRDRGNYGYTF. In DNA form, the CDR3 reads TGTGCCAGTAGGCAACGGGACAGGGGCAACTATGGCTACACCTTC.

The chain joins TRBV3-1 (or the pseudogene TRBV3-2) to TRBJ1-2; D may be TRBD1 (5 bases). This CDR3 has 13 amino acids. Germline CDR1 LGHDT, CDR2 YNNKEL (reference sequence). The germline V and J ends were trimmed by 3 bases and 3 bases, with 8 bases remaining between them. The CDR3 DNA follows: TGTGCCAGCAGCCACAGACAGTACTATGGCTACACCTTC. This sequence encodes CASSHRQYYGYTF.